Listed here are 23 T cell receptor beta chains from one sample, sequenced in a study of sequential checkpoint blockade in melanoma (dated by TCRdb to between 2018 and 2021). Library prep was done by the immunoSEQ multiplex PCR assay. TCRdb carries this immuneACCESS record with in-frame sequences only. Its versions omit some clonotypes, under half of them owing to an unresolved V gene in the studies checked, with the rest unexplained. For this sample there are just under 5,500 clones; around 50% appear just once. The leading ten clones occupy 43% of the sample. In the paper's terms, the treatment or condition label means: randomized to nivolumab then ipilimumab (arm A) or the reverse (arm B). Specimen: CD8+ T cells sorted from blood (inferred from file names), collected from a patient given nivolumab and ipilimumab in sequence. The receptors come from a human donor with melanoma.

The chain recombines TRBV7-6 with TRBJ2-2, with D maybe TRBD1 (5 bases). The V gene's germline CDR1 is SGHVS and CDR2 FNYEAQ. This CDR3 is built from 14 residues. V lost 5 bases, J lost 6 bases, and 13 bases lay in between. CDR3 protein: CASSPLAGSGELFF. CDR3 coding DNA: TGTGCCAGCAGCCCCTTGGCAGGGTCCGGGGAGCTGTTTTTT.

This chain joins TRBV28 and TRBJ1-1; 11 bases match TRBD1. The CDR3 sequence is 14 residues long. Germline V gene lookup returns CDR1 MDHEN and CDR2 SYDVKM. V shed 5 bases, J shed 5 bases, and the junction held 4 bases outside the gene matches. As DNA, the CDR3 is TGTGCCAGCAGTATGGGGACAGGGGGTACTGAAGCTTTCTTT. It codes for CASSMGTGGTEAFF.

This clone has only a few counts. The chain couples TRBV4-1 to TRBJ2-1; 12 positions match TRBD2. The germline V gene has CDR1 MGHRA and CDR2 YSYEKL. Germline trimming cut 0 bases from V and 4 bases from J; bases unmatched to any gene: 4. The CDR3 has 17 residues. CDR3 bases: TGCGCCAGCAGCCAAGAAACTAGCGGGGGGCCTTACAATGAGCAGTTCTTC. This translates into CASSQETSGGPYNEQFF.

This chain links TRBV4-3 with TRBJ1-4, with D maybe TRBD1 (5 bases). Deletions cut 5 bases from V and 8 bases from J, with 18 bases between. The CDR3 covers 15 residues. From germline, CDR1 is LGHNA and CDR2 YSLEER. CDR3 protein: CASSGRVQGGEKLFF. CDR3 sequence (DNA): TGCGCCAGCAGCGGACGAGTCCAGGGAGGGGAAAAACTGTTTTTT.

This clone was detected once. The chain employs TRBV6-1 and TRBJ2-7, with D possibly TRBD1 on 6 matching bases. The ends were cut back, 2 bases at V and 2 bases at J, with 13 bases in the middle. CDR1 is MNHNS and CDR2 is SASEGT in the germline V gene. This CDR3 comprises 15 residues. This chain's CDR3 is CASSEIAQGAYEQYF. As DNA, the CDR3 is TGTGCCAGCAGTGAAATTGCACAGGGAGCCTACGAGCAGTACTTC.

V gene TRBV6-4 combines with J gene TRBJ2-5, with 9 bases fitting TRBD2. The V gene end was trimmed by 3 bases and the J gene end by 1 base; junction bases not matched to a gene: 0. Germline assignment: CDR1 MRHNA and CDR2 SNTAGT. The length of the CDR3 is 14 residues. The chain's CDR3 is CASSERGGQETQYF. The CDR3 coding sequence is TGTGCCAGCAGTGAGCGGGGGGGCCAAGAGACCCAGTACTTC.

This clone has more than one count but fewer than ten. The chain joins TRBV19 to TRBJ2-1, with D possibly being TRBD1 (6 bases). The germline V gene encodes CDR1 LNHDA and CDR2 SQIVND (reference sequence). Trimming removed 4 bases from V and 0 bases from J, with 13 bases in between. The CDR3 length is 16 residues. CDR3 protein: CASSTLDSDSYNEQFF. The CDR3 region has the DNA TGTGCCAGTAGTACACTGGACAGCGACTCCTACAATGAGCAGTTCTTC.

This chain links TRBV28 with TRBJ2-1; 8 bases line up with TRBD2. The V segment lost 5 bases and the J segment 2 bases; nucleotides outside the gene matches: 8. CDR1 and CDR2 (germline): MDHEN, SYDVKM. The CDR3 totals 16 residues. CDR3 nucleotides: TGTGCCAGCAGTCATAGAGCGGGGGCCCCCTACAATGAGCAGTTCTTC. As protein: CASSHRAGAPYNEQFF. The whole variable domain, filled in from reference TRBV28 and TRBJ2-1, reads DVKVTQSSRYLVKRTGEKVFLECVQDMDHENMFWYRQDPGLGLRLIYFSYDVKMKEKGDIPEGYSVSREKKERFSLILESASTNQTSMYLCASSHRAGAPYNEQFFGPGTRLTVL.

The genes are TRBV10-2 and TRBJ2-5; D perhaps matches TRBD1 (5 bases). The CDR3 is 13 residues long. Between the trimmed V and J ends, which lost 3 bases and 9 bases, there was a span of 14 bases. Germline CDR1 WSHSY, CDR2 SAAADI. The CDR3, as DNA: TGCGCCAGCAGTGACGGCAGGGCTTGGTCCCAGTACTTC. Protein product: CASSDGRAWSQYF.

V and J are TRBV19 and TRBJ2-1; D might be TRBD2 (5 bases). Looked up from germline, CDR1 is LNHDA and CDR2 is SQIVND (reference sequence). The germline V and J ends were trimmed by 0 bases and 0 bases, with 6 bases remaining between them. The CDR3 runs to 15 residues. CDR3 residues: CASSIEGSSYNEQFF. CDR3 DNA sequence: TGTGCCAGTAGTATAGAAGGGAGCTCCTACAATGAGCAGTTCTTC.

The chain combines TRBV5-1 with TRBJ2-3; perhaps TRBD2 as D (5 bases). CDR1 SGHRS and CDR2 YFSETQ come from the germline V gene. V gave up 10 bases and J gave up 0 bases, with 15 bases separating them. There are 14 residues in the CDR3. CDR3 region: CAAYERESTDTQYF. CDR3 sequence (DNA): TGCGCCGCGTACGAACGGGAAAGCACAGATACGCAGTATTTT.

The genes are TRBV29-1 and TRBJ2-3, with 12 bases identical to TRBD2. The CDR3 extends over 15 amino acids. Germline trimming cut 1 base from V and 1 base from J; bases unmatched to any gene: 0. Germline V gene data show CDR1 as SQVTM and CDR2 as ANQGSEA. The chain's CDR3 is CSVEGLAGGTDTQYF. In DNA form, the CDR3 reads TGCAGCGTTGAAGGACTAGCGGGGGGCACAGATACGCAGTATTTT.

The chain joins TRBV5-8 to TRBJ1-1, with 9 bases matching TRBD1. The CDR3 extends over 15 amino acids. Germline values: CDR1 SGHTS, CDR2 YDEGEE. The junction had 5 bases not matched to a gene; V was cut back by 4 bases and J by 1 base. The CDR3 reads CASSPPGQGNTEAFF. The DNA for the CDR3 is TGTGCCAGCAGCCCTCCGGGACAGGGGAACACTGAAGCTTTCTTT.

The chain has TRBV6-5 and TRBJ1-2; D ambiguous. In germline, CDR1 is MNHEY, CDR2 SVGAGI. Trimming took 0 bases from V and 4 from J, leaving 9 bases between them. The CDR3 is 14 amino acids. The CDR3 region has the DNA TGTGCCAGCAGTTACTCGAAGGCGGGCTATGGCTACACCTTC. Translated: CASSYSKAGYGYTF.

This sequence joins TRBV9 and TRBJ2-5; 14 nucleotides match TRBD2. The CDR3 has 16 residues. Trimming took 3 bases from V and 4 from J; bases not matched to a gene: 5. Looked up from germline, CDR1 is SGDLS and CDR2 is YYNGEE. This chain's CDR3 is CASSDRLAGGLETQYF. The DNA for the CDR3 is TGTGCCAGCAGCGACCGACTAGCGGGGGGGCTAGAGACCCAGTACTTC.

The chain is built from TRBV4-3 and TRBJ2-3; D is perhaps TRBD1 (6 bases). Per the germline V gene, CDR1 is LGHNA and CDR2 is YSLEER. The CDR3 runs to 15 residues. Trimming pared 4 bases from V and 5 bases from J, leaving 16 bases between. The CDR3 DNA reads as TGCGCCAGCAGCCGGGCAGGGGTGTTTGGAGATACGCAGTATTTT. This codes for CASSRAGVFGDTQYF.

The chain joins TRBV7-9 to TRBJ1-6; tentatively, D is TRBD1 (5 bases). With 5 bases removed from V and 10 bases from J, the gap between germline ends came to 18 bases. The CDR3 extends over 15 amino acids. CDR1 SEHNR and CDR2 FQNEAQ come from the germline V gene (reference sequence). CDR3 amino acids: CASSDTGVEASPLHF. CDR3 bases: TGTGCCAGCAGCGACACGGGGGTAGAGGCGTCACCCCTCCACTTT. The whole variable domain, remainder taken from reference TRBV7-9 and TRBJ1-6, is DTGVSQNPRHKITKRGQNVTFRCDPISEHNRLYWYRQTLGQGPEFLTYFQNEAQLEKSRLLSDRFSAERPKGSFSTLEIQRTEQGDSAMYLCASSDTGVEASPLHFGNGTRLTVT.

V usage is TRBV4-3 and J usage is TRBJ1-1; tentative D call: TRBD1 (5 bases). V was trimmed by 4 bases and J by 1 base, leaving 13 bases between them. The CDR3 spans 15 residues. The germline V gene encodes CDR1 LGHNA and CDR2 YSLEER. The DNA for the CDR3 is TGCGCCAGCAGCCCGACGGGACTCCCGAACACTGAAGCTTTCTTT. As protein: CASSPTGLPNTEAFF.

This clone was seen more than once but under ten times. The genes are TRBV2 and TRBJ2-2, with D perhaps matching TRBD1 (5 bases). V lost 6 bases and J lost 6, with 11 bases in between. Germline V gene data show CDR1 as SNHLY and CDR2 as FYNNEI. The CDR3 is 13 residues long. The CDR3 reads CASSKGLPGELFF. The CDR3 DNA reads as TGTGCCAGCAGCAAGGGGTTACCCGGGGAGCTGTTTTTT.

This clone was seen only once. The rearrangement uses TRBV15 and TRBJ2-7; D may be TRBD1 (5 bases). V was clipped by 5 bases and J by 3 bases, with 32 bases between them. The CDR3 consists of 20 residues. Germline values: CDR1 LNHNV, CDR2 YYDKDF (reference sequence). The CDR3 sequence: CATSSTLPPDSPVFDYEQYF. CDR3 DNA sequence: TGTGCCACCAGCTCAACCTTACCTCCCGACAGCCCAGTATTCGACTACGAGCAGTACTTC.

This clone has a handful of counts. The rearrangement links TRBV10-3 to TRBJ2-7; 8 nucleotides line up with TRBD2. The germline gives CDR1 ENHRY, CDR2 SYGVKD. The junction had 8 bases not matched to a gene; V was cut back by 4 bases and J by 3 bases. This CDR3 region has 15 residues. This CDR3 is CAISVDGGDFYEQYF. The CDR3 DNA reads TGTGCCATCAGTGTGGACGGGGGGGATTTCTACGAGCAGTACTTC.

The CDR3 loop is CASSPQTGPGSYEQYF. CDR3 coding DNA: TGTGCCAGCAGCCCTCAGACAGGACCGGGCTCCTACGAGCAGTACTTC. J is TRBJ2-7 and V is TRBV7-6; D perhaps matches TRBD1 (6 bases). With 5 bases removed from V and 0 bases from J, the gap between germline ends came to 17 bases. CDR3 length: 16 amino acids. The V gene's germline CDR1 is SGHVS and CDR2 FNYEAQ.

The V call is TRBV6-6, the J call TRBJ2-7; D perhaps matches TRBD2 (5 bases). The CDR3 consists of 13 residues. V was trimmed by 2 bases and J by 4 bases, leaving 9 bases between them. Per the germline V gene, CDR1 is MNHNY and CDR2 is SVGAGI (reference sequence). CDR3 nucleotide sequence: TGTGCCAGCAGTTACAGGACGGGGTACGAGCAGTACTTC. It translates to CASSYRTGYEQYF.